This TCR beta chain originates from a study of T cells in Graves' hyperthyroidism and ophthalmopathy. In this sample, this clonotype turned up many times. Its antigen is unknown. No progression to ophthalmopathy during 18 months of follow-up defined stable disease. Authors of the study amplified TCR beta CDR3 regions from RNA transcripts. When the TCR CDR3 underwent first-round RT-PCR, the HTBI primer set was used. One entry per CDR3 protein, called by TCRdb with MiXCR from the multiplex PCR reads. The repertoire holds more than 450,000 distinct CDR3 sequences, with 12% to 15% as singletons. The CDR3 sequence is 15 residues long. V lost 3 bases to trimming and J lost 8 bases; unmatched junction nucleotides: 11. Germline CDR1 LNHNV, CDR2 YYDKDF (reference sequence). Study results and caveats: Model output signaled ophthalmopathy a median approximately 6 months ahead of onset.

The chain has TRBV15 and TRBJ1-2; 8 bases fit TRBD1. This clonotype was sampled from a middle-aged woman with Graves' hyperthyroidism. The sequenced material came from blood. As DNA, the CDR3 is TGTGCCACCAGCAGGCGGACAGGGATCGAGGAAGGCTACACCTTC. It is translated as CATSRRTGIEEGYTF.